These T cell receptor beta chains were read from a single sample in a study of CD8 T cells in Susac syndrome. TCRdb re-analysed the immunoSEQ multiplex PCR reads in MiXCR, keeping a single row per CDR3 protein. Found here are 55,000 to 75,000 distinct CDR3 sequences, approximately 93% of them singletons; the top ten hold roughly 0.16%. The specimen was CD4+ T cells from PBMCs. All receptors come from a human donor with Susac syndrome. The CDR3 runs from the conserved cysteine through the conserved F or W. The D gene is left open where the match is weak. Not every row has a clone size; where given, it reads once, few, many or a size class.

D	V	size	J	DNA	CDR3
TRBD1	TRBV10-3	.	TRBJ2-7	TGTGCCATCAGGTCGGGACAGGGGCCGAGCGAGCAGTACTTC	CAIRSGQGPSEQYF
.	TRBV20-1	.	TRBJ2-3	TGCAGTGCTAGCCCCCGGGGGACGGGCCCAGATACGCAGTATTTT	CSASPRGTGPDTQYF
.	TRBV21-1	.	TRBJ2-6	TGTGCCAGCAGCAAAGAGCGGCTGTCTGGGGCCAACGTCCTGACTTTC	CASSKERLSGANVLTF
TRBD2	TRBV11-2	.	TRBJ2-1	TGTGCCAGCAGCTTAGACAGCGGGGTTAATTATGAGCAGTTCTTC	CASSLDSGVNYEQFF
.	TRBV9	.	TRBJ2-6	TGTGCCTCATCTGGGGCCAACGTCCTGACTTTC	CASSGANVLTF
.	TRBV30	.	TRBJ1-2	TGTGCCTGGTTTAAAGCAGGCGAAAACTATGGCTACACCTTC	CAWFKAGENYGYTF
.	TRBV5-1	.	TRBJ1-2	TGCGCCAGCAGCTTGGAAACTAGGGGGGCCTATGGCTACACCTTC	CASSLETRGAYGYTF
.	TRBV7-2	.	TRBJ1-1	TGTGCCAGCAGCCTAACGGAGGTACAGCTCTCCACTGAAGCTTTCTTT	CASSLTEVQLSTEAFF
.	TRBV11-3	.	TRBJ1-2	TGTGCCAGCAGCGCACCCAGTCGGGGGGGGCTCTATGGCTACACCTTC	CASSAPSRGGLYGYTF
TRBD1	TRBV6-2/TRBV6-3	.	TRBJ2-7	TGTGCCAGCAGTTACAGGTGGGACAGGGGCAGGACCTACGAGCAGTACTTC	CASSYRWDRGRTYEQYF
TRBD1	TRBV7-2	.	TRBJ2-5	TGTGCCAGCAGCGACCGTAGGACAGGGGCGGAGACCCAGTACTTC	CASSDRRTGAETQYF
.	TRBV10-3	once	TRBJ1-1	TGTGCCATCAGTGGAGGGGCAGACCGTGAAGCTTTCTTT	CAISGGADREAFF
.	TRBV28	.	TRBJ2-7	TGTGCCAACCGGAGCCGGGATACGGGGGAGCAGTACTTC	CANRSRDTGEQYF
.	TRBV19	.	TRBJ2-5	TGTGCCAGTAGTATCTCAGGGGTAGTAGGAGAGACCCAGTACTTC	CASSISGVVGETQYF
.	TRBV30	.	TRBJ2-7	TGTGCCTGGACCCCCGGCGGGGCTACCTACGAGCAGTACTTC	CAWTPGGATYEQYF
TRBD1	TRBV7-2	.	TRBJ2-3	TGTGCCAGCAGCTTAGTAGGGGGCCCGGATACGCAGTATTTT	CASSLVGGPDTQYF
.	TRBV3-1	.	TRBJ1-2	TGTGCCAGCACCACCTCGGGCAGCCTCGGGGGCTACACCTTC	CASTTSGSLGGYTF
.	TRBV7-6	.	TRBJ1-2	TGTGCCAGCAGCCCCATCGGGGGTGGCTACACCTTC	CASSPIGGGYTF
TRBD2	TRBV6-2/TRBV6-3	.	TRBJ2-1	TGTGCCAGCAGTTCCATAGCGGGGGGGCACGATGAGCAGTTCTTC	CASSSIAGGHDEQFF
.	TRBV12-3/TRBV12-4	few	TRBJ1-1	TGTGCCAGCAGCCCTAGGACACCGAACACTGAAGCTTTCTTT	CASSPRTPNTEAFF
TRBD1	TRBV4-2	.	TRBJ2-1	TGTGCCAGCAGCCAAGATGCCGGGACAGGCTACAATGAGCAGTTCTTC	CASSQDAGTGYNEQFF
.	TRBV7-9	.	TRBJ1-6	TGTGCCAGCAGCTTAGCGAGGGGGGGAGGTTCACCCCTCCACTTT	CASSLARGGGSPLHF